These T cell receptor beta chains were read from a single sample in a study of blood T cells in healthy people across ages. Each CDR3 protein gets one entry after TCRdb re-called the 5' RACE reads with MiXCR. The table has more than 800,000 distinct CDR3 sequences, 25% to 35% seen once. Input material: blood. The receptor set was obtained from a woman aged 80 or older in good health. Each CDR3 is given without its conserved first and last residue.

V gene	J gene	CDR3 protein
TRBV7-2	TRBJ2-7	ASSFEGDPYEQY
TRBV2	TRBJ2-3	ASSTSGRSTDTQY
TRBV28	TRBJ1-5	ASNPTPGQSNQPQH
TRBV15	TRBJ2-1	ATADQIYNEQF
TRBV20-1	TRBJ1-4	SAEATSQNEKLF
TRBV5-1	TRBJ1-2	ASSAQGVGYT
TRBV24-1	TRBJ1-2	ATSSGNYGYT
TRBV7-2	TRBJ2-3	ASSSLAGAATY
TRBV2	TRBJ1-2	ASSKTRTADYGYT
TRBV20-1	TRBJ1-4	SARGEKLF
TRBV7-2	TRBJ2-5	ASSSPGILEQY
TRBV5-1	TRBJ2-7	ASSPGQGAPSYEQY
TRBV20-1	TRBJ1-2	SATSGLNGYT
TRBV20-1	TRBJ2-5	SARVAGNFFEQY
TRBV11-2	TRBJ2-5	ASSLSDQETQY
TRBV20-1	TRBJ2-7	SARALTDSYEQY
TRBV20-1	TRBJ1-1	SAREDGSGHLNTEAF
TRBV20-1	TRBJ2-7	SAHSGIHSYEQY
TRBV9	TRBJ2-2	ASSVGPGAREGTGELF
TRBV7-9	TRBJ1-1	ASRPGTLNTEAF
TRBV7-2	NA	ASSLRGGLHEQY
TRBV7-2	TRBJ1-2	ASSLLQGVAVRGYT
TRBV7-2	TRBJ2-3	ASSLETGTSGDTQY
TRBV6-6	TRBJ1-1	ASSYVKNTEAF
TRBV12-3/TRBV12-4	TRBJ1-4	ASSHVAEKLF
TRBV7-2	TRBJ2-3	ASSTDYTDTQY
TRBV7-2	TRBJ2-1	ASSLRRLSRGGSSYNEQF
TRBV12-3/TRBV12-4	TRBJ1-2	ASSSPGGGMFGYT
TRBV10-3	TRBJ2-3	AIRARELGTDTQY
TRBV7-3	TRBJ2-1	ASSLKGSGEEHEQF
TRBV5-5	TRBJ2-1	ASRLGQEGTFNEQF
TRBV7-2	TRBJ1-4	ASSLAGINEKLF
TRBV5-1	TRBJ1-2	ASSFPVTGRDGYT
TRBV7-9	TRBJ1-1	ASRYRTGATTEAF